The 18 T cell receptor beta chains listed next were all sequenced from one sample in a study of T cells after yellow fever vaccination. TCRdb reprocessed the 5' RACE reads with MiXCR, giving one entry per CDR3 protein. The table lists 450,000 to 550,000 distinct CDR3 sequences, 20% to 25% of them singletons. Source: PBMCs, taken roughly 23 days after the first yellow fever vaccination. Receptors were obtained from a man aged 18 to 30 who received the YFV17D yellow fever vaccine.

In this sample, this clonotype turned up a few times. This chain connects TRBV11-2 to TRBJ2-1, with TRBD2 matching over 12 bases. The CDR3 loop spans 14 amino acids. Unmatched junction bases numbered 7, after V lost 6 bases and J lost 10 bases. CDR1 SGHAT and CDR2 FQNNGV come from the germline V gene. The CDR3 here is CASSRGLAGKEQFF. CDR3 coding DNA: TGTGCCAGCAGTCGCGGACTAGCGGGGAAAGAGCAGTTCTTC.

V usage is TRBV10-3 and J usage is TRBJ1-1; TRBD1 agrees at 7 bases. Germline trimming cut 0 bases from V and 1 base from J; bases unmatched to any gene: 5. Germline CDR1 reads ENHRY; CDR2 reads SYGVKD. The CDR3 has 16 amino acids. DNA of the CDR3: TGTGCCATCAGTGAGTCGGAGGGGGCAGCGAACACTGAAGCTTTCTTT. This translates into CAISESEGAANTEAFF.

The CDR3 loop reads CASSLGTGGGDEQFF. The CDR3 nucleotides read TGCGCCAGCAGCTTGGGGACAGGGGGTGGGGATGAGCAGTTCTTC. The chain is built from TRBV5-1 and TRBJ2-1; 10 nucleotides align to TRBD1. Per germline, CDR1 SGHRS and CDR2 YFSETQ. The CDR3 is 15 residues long. Trimming removed 0 bases from V and 8 bases from J; junction bases left unmatched: 5.

This clonotype was picked up a small number of times. The CDR3: CASSQEWQLLYYEQYF. CDR3 coding DNA: TGCGCCAGCAGCCAAGAATGGCAACTCTTATACTACGAGCAGTACTTC. The chain links TRBV4-3 to TRBJ2-7; D is undetermined. Per germline, CDR1 LGHNA and CDR2 YSLEER. The CDR3 is 16 residues long. Trimming removed 0 bases from V and 3 bases from J, with 15 bases in between.

Only a few counts were recorded for this clonotype. The chain employs TRBV25-1 and TRBJ2-5; 8 bases align to TRBD1. This CDR3 contains 14 residues. The germline CDR1 and CDR2 sequences are MGHDK and SYGVNS. J lost 0 bases, V lost 10 bases, and 7 bases had no gene match. This CDR3 is CATHVTGDQETQYF. The CDR3 nucleotides read TGTGCCACCCACGTGACAGGGGACCAAGAGACCCAGTACTTC.

This clonotype showed up just a few times. The J gene is TRBJ1-1, the V gene TRBV9, with TRBD1 identical over 9 bases. From germline, CDR1 is SGDLS and CDR2 YYNGEE. V trimming: 4 bases; J trimming: 6 bases; junction bases outside the gene matches: 16. This CDR3 comprises 17 residues. In DNA form, the CDR3 reads TGTGCCAGCAGCTCCCGGGACAGGGTAAATCCCGGCTCTGAAGCTTTCTTT. This codes for CASSSRDRVNPGSEAFF.

The chain is built from TRBV4-3 and TRBJ1-1, with 8 nucleotides matching TRBD1. This CDR3 comprises 14 residues. The V gene's germline CDR1 is LGHNA and CDR2 YSLEER. The J segment lost 5 bases and the V segment lost 4 bases, leaving 6 bases of the junction unmatched. The CDR3 reads CASSRFTGGTEAFF. CDR3 DNA: TGCGCCAGCAGCCGATTCACAGGGGGAACTGAAGCTTTCTTT.

This clonotype was detected a few times. The J gene is TRBJ1-1, the V gene TRBV9; D might be TRBD1 (5 bases). Looked up from germline, CDR1 is SGDLS and CDR2 is YYNGEE. This CDR3 region has 16 residues. V was clipped by 3 bases and J by 1 base, with 16 bases between them. The CDR3 region has the DNA TGTGCCAGCAGCGAGGGAGGGACCATCGGGAACACTGAAGCTTTCTTT. It translates to CASSEGGTIGNTEAFF.

The chain is built from TRBV4-1 and TRBJ2-1; 10 bases map to TRBD2. This CDR3 is built from 14 residues. Unmatched junction bases numbered 3, after V lost 4 bases and J lost 6 bases. CDR1 is MGHRA and CDR2 is YSYEKL in the germline V gene. The CDR3 region has the DNA TGCGCCAGCAGCCTGCGGACTAGCGGCAATGAGCAGTTCTTC. Protein sequence: CASSLRTSGNEQFF.

This chain links TRBV4-1 with TRBJ2-4; TRBD2 might be the D (6 bases). CDR1 is MGHRA and CDR2 is YSYEKL in the germline V gene. CDR3 length: 15 amino acids. Trimming cost V 1 base and J 0 bases, with 7 bases left between them. The DNA for the CDR3 is TGCGCCAGCAGCCAAGGGGGGGTAGCCAAAAACATTCAGTACTTC. This gives the protein CASSQGGVAKNIQYF.

V gene TRBV27 combines with J gene TRBJ1-1, with D unresolved. Germline V gives CDR1 MNHEY, CDR2 SMNVEV (reference sequence). Trimming removed 5 bases from V and 4 bases from J, with 17 bases in between. The CDR3 covers 15 residues. The CDR3 sequence: CASSSSRVIGTEAFF. The CDR3 DNA sequence: TGTGCCAGCAGTAGTAGTCGGGTTATCGGCACTGAAGCTTTCTTT.

The chain joins TRBV11-1 to TRBJ2-7, with TRBD2 matching 10 bases. The CDR3 runs to 16 residues. The ends lost 4 bases at V and 3 bases at J; junction bases unmatched: 9. Germline V gene lookup returns CDR1 SGHAT and CDR2 FQDESV (reference sequence). The DNA of the CDR3 is TGTGCCAGCAGCTCACGGATAGCGGGGGGCATCTACGAGCAGTACTTC. Amino acid sequence: CASSSRIAGGIYEQYF. Looking up the rest from reference TRBV11-1 and TRBJ2-7 gives the full variable domain: EAEVAQSPRYKITEKSQAVAFWCDPISGHATLYWYRQILGQGPELLVQFQDESVVDDSQLPKDRFSAERLKGVDSTLKIQPAELGDSAMYLCASSSRIAGGIYEQYFGPGTRLTVT.

There are a few counts of this clonotype. The CDR3 sequence is CASGTDDTPQETQYF. The CDR3 DNA is TGTGCCAGCGGTACAGATGATACTCCACAAGAGACCCAGTACTTC. The V gene is TRBV27, the J gene TRBJ2-5, with unresolved D. CDR1 and CDR2 (germline): MNHEY, SMNVEV (reference sequence). Trimming took off 8 bases at V and 2 bases at J, with 18 bases between the two ends. This CDR3 comprises 15 residues.

This clonotype was detected only a few times. The gene calls are TRBV5-1 and TRBJ1-4; the D gene is possibly TRBD1 (6 bases). This CDR3 comprises 16 residues. CDR1 SGHRS and CDR2 YFSETQ come from the germline V gene. V lost 4 bases and J 7 bases, leaving 20 bases between the germline ends. The CDR3 sequence: CASSRTGHPSPEKLFF. The CDR3 DNA follows: TGCGCCAGCAGCCGCACGGGACATCCTTCTCCTGAAAAACTGTTTTTT.

The table lists this clonotype with a few counts. J is TRBJ1-6 and V is TRBV30, with 10 nucleotides matching TRBD1. The CDR3 has 14 residues. Trimming took 3 bases from V and 8 from J; bases not matched to a gene: 4. Per germline, CDR1 GTSNPN and CDR2 SVGIG (reference sequence). The CDR3 loop is CAWRSGTGDSPLHF. The CDR3 DNA follows: TGTGCCTGGAGGTCCGGGACAGGGGATTCACCCCTCCACTTT.

V gene TRBV28 combines with J gene TRBJ2-1, with 9 nucleotides matching TRBD2. Per germline, CDR1 MDHEN and CDR2 SYDVKM. The CDR3 contains 15 residues. J gave up 9 bases and V 6 bases, and 12 bases lay outside the gene matches. The CDR3 DNA is TGTGCCAGCAGCCCTAGTGGCGGGGGGGGCACTGAGCAGTTCTTC. It specifies CASSPSGGGGTEQFF.

The rearrangement uses TRBV20-1 and TRBJ2-1; D unclear. The CDR3 consists of 13 residues. Trimming stripped 3 bases from V and 6 bases from J, with 12 bases between. Germline assignment: CDR1 DFQATT and CDR2 SNEGSKA (reference sequence). This CDR3 is CSASRGVTNEQFF. The CDR3 nucleotides are TGCAGTGCTAGTCGCGGCGTGACCAATGAGCAGTTCTTC.

This clonotype was seen at least ten times. This chain links TRBV6-2 or TRBV6-3 with TRBJ2-7; possible D gene TRBD1, 6 bases. This CDR3 contains 14 residues. Germline V gene sequence: CDR1 MNHEY, CDR2 SVGEGT. Trimming removed 5 bases at V and 6 bases at J, with 17 bases between. This CDR3 is CASSDLGQTGEQYF. As DNA, the CDR3 is TGTGCCAGCAGTGACCTCGGACAGACGGGCGAGCAGTACTTC.